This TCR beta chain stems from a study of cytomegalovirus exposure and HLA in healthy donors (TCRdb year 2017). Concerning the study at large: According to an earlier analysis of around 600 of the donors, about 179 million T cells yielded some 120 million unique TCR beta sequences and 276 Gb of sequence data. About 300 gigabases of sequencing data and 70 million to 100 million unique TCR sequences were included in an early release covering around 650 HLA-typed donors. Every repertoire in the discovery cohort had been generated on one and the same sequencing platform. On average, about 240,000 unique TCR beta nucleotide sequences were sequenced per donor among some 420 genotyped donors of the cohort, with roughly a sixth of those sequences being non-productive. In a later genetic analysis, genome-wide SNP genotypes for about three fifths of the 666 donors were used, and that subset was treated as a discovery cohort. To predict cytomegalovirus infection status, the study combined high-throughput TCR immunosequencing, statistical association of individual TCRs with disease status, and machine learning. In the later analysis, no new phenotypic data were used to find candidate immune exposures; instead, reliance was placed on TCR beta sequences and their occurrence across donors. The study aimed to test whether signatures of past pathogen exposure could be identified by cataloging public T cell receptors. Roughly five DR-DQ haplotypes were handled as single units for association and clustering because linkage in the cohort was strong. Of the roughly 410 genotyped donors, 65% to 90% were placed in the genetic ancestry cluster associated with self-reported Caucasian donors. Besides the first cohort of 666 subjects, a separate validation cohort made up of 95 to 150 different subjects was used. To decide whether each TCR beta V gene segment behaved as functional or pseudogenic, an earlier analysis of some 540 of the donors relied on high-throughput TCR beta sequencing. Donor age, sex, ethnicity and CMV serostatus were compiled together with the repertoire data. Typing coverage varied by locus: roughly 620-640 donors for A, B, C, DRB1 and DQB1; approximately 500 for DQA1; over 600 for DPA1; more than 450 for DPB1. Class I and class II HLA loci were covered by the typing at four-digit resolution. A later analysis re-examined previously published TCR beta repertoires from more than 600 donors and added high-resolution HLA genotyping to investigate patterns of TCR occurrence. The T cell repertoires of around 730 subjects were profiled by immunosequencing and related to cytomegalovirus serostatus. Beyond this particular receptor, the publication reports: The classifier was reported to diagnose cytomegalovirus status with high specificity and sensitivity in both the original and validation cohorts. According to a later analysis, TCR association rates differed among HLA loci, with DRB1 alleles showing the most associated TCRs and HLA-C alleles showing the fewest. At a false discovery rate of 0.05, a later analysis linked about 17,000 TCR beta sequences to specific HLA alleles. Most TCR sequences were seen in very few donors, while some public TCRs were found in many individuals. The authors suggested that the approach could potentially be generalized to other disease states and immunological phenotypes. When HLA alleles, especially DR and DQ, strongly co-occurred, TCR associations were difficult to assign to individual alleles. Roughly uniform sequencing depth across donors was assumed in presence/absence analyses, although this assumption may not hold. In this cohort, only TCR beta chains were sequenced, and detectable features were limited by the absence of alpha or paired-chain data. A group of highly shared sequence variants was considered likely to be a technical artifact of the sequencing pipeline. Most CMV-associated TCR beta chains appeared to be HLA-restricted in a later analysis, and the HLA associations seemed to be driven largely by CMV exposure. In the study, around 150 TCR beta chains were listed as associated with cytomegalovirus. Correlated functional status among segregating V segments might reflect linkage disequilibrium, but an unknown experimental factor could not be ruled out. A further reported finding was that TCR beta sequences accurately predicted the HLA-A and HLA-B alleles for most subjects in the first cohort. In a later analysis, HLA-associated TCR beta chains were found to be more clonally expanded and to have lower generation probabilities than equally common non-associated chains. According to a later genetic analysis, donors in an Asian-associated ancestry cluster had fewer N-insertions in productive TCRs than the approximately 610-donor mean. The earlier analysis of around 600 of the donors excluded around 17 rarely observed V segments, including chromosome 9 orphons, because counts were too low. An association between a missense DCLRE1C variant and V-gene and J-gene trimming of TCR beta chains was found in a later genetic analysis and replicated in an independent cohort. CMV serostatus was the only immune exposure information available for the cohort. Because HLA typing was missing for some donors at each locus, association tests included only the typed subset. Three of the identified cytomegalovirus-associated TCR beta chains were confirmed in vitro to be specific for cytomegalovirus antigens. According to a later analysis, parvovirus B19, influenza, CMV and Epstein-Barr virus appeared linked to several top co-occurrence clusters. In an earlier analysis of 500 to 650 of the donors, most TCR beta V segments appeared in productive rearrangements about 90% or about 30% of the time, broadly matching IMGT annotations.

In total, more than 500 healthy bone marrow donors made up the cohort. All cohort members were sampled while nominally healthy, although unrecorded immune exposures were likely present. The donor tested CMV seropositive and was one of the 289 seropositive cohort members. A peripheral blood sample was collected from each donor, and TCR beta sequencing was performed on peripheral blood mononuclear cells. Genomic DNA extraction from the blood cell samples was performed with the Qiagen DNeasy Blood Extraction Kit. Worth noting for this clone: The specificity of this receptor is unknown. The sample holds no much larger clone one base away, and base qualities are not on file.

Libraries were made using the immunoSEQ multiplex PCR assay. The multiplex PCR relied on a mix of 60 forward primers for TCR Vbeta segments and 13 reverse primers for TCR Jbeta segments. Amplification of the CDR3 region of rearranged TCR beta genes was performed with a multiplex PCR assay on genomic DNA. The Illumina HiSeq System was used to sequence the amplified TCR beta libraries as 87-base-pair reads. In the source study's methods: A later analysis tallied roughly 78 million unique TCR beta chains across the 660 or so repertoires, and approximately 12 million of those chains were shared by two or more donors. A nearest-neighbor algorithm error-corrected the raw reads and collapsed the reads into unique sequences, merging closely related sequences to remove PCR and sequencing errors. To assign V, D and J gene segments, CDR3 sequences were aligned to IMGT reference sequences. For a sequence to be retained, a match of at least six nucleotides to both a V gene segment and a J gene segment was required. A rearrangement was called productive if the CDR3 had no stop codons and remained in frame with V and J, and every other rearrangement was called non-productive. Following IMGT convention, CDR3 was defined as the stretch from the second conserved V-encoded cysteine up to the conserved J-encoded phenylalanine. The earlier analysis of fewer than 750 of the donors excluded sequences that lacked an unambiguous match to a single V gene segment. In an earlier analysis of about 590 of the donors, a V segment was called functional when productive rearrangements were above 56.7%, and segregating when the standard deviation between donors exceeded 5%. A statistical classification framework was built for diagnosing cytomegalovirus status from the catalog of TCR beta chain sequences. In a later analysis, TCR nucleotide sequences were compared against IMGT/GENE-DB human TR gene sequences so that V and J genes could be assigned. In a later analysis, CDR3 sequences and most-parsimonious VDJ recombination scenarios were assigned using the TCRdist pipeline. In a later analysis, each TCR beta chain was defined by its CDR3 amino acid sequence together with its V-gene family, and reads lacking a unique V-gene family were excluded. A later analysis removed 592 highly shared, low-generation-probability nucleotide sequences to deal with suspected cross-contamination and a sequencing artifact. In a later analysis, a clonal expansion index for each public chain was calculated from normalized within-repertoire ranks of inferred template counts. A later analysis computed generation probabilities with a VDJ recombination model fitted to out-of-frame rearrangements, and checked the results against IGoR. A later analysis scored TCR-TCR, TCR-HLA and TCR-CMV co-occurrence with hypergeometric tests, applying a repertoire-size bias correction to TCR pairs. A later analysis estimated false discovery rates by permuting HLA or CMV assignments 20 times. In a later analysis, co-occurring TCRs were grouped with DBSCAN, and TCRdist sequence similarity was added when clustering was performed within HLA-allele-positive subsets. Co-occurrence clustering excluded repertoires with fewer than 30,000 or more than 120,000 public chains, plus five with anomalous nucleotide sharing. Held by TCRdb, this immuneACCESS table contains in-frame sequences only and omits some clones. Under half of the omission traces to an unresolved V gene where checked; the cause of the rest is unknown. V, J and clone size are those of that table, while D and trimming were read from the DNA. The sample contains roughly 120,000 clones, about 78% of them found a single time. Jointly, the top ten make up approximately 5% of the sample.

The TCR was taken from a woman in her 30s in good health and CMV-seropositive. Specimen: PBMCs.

Here the CDR3 is given as CASSVESGGDQPQHF. DNA sequence: TGTGCCAGCAGCGTAGAGTCGGGGGGGGATCAGCCCCAGCATTTT. The chain is assembled from TRBV9 and TRBJ1-5; matching of 5 bases hints at TRBD1 as the D gene. The CDR3 spans 15 residues, from the cysteine through the phenylalanine. Only the CDR3 part of the read is kept: 45 bases, read in frame from the first base. Trimming removed 0 bases from V and 5 bases from J, leaving 12 bases between the germline ends. Looking up the germline V gene yields CDR1 SGDLS and CDR2 YYNGEE.